The 17 T cell receptor beta chains in this list originate from one sample, sequenced in a study of T-cell memory formation after mild COVID-19 (dated by TCRdb to the early 2020s). Libraries were built with 5' RACE. Instrument on record: Illumina NovaSeq 6000. Starting from the raw public reads, TCRdb applied fastp trimming at Q25, assembled clones with MiXCR and retained in-frame beta chains. Each entry merges the rows of one CDR3 protein and shows their most common DNA and genes. The table for this sample lists about 180,000 distinct CDR3 sequences; more than 15% of them were counted only once. In total, the top ten clones hold about 2% of the sample. Sequencing was performed on PBMCs or a T cell subset sorted from them (not recorded which). The receptors originated from an adult woman who had mild COVID-19 (a few samples of this study predate the infection). The sample titles of this study are shuffled in the database, so cell type and time point are left out; the donor was told from shared clones.

V usage is TRBV4-1 and J usage is TRBJ1-6; D might be TRBD1 (5 bases). The CDR3 extends over 16 amino acids. The V gene's germline CDR1 is MGHRA and CDR2 YSYEKL. V lost 3 bases, J lost 6 bases, and 15 bases lay in between. CDR3 sequence: CASSQIIRGLNSPLHF. The CDR3 nucleotides read TGCGCCAGCAGCCAGATTATCCGGGGCCTTAATTCACCCCTCCACTTT.

The chain couples TRBV20-1 to TRBJ2-3, with D tentatively TRBD1 (5 bases). This CDR3 is 14 amino acids long. Germline assignment: CDR1 DFQATT and CDR2 SNEGSKA (reference sequence). V was cut by 2 bases and J by 0 bases, with 9 bases left in between. The CDR3 region is CSARSRVSTDTQYF. CDR3 in DNA: TGCAGTGCTAGATCCAGGGTTAGCACAGATACGCAGTATTTT.

The chain links TRBV6-5 to TRBJ2-5; no reliable D call. CDR1 is MNHEY and CDR2 is SVGAGI in the germline V gene. This CDR3 contains 16 residues. The V end lost 6 bases, the J end lost 4 bases, and 21 bases lay between the germline ends. CDR3 in DNA: TGTGCCAGCAGCCCTAAGGGTCGCATGAACTCAGAGACCCAGTACTTC. It translates to CASSPKGRMNSETQYF.

This clonotype was seen many times. V usage is TRBV14 and J usage is TRBJ1-1, with 8 bases lining up with TRBD1. The germline CDR1 and CDR2 sequences are SGHDN and FVKESK. The CDR3 runs 12 residues. CDR3 sequence: CATGVSFTEAFF. The DNA for the CDR3 is TGTGCGACAGGGGTGAGTTTCACTGAAGCTTTCTTT.

This clonotype was observed at least ten times. The V call is TRBV12-3 or TRBV12-4, the J call TRBJ2-1, with D maybe TRBD2 (6 bases). Trimming stripped 0 bases from V and 0 bases from J, with 9 bases between. The CDR3 is 16 residues long. CDR3 protein: CASSLAGGSSYNEQFF. CDR3 sequence (DNA): TGTGCCAGCAGTTTAGCCGGGGGAAGCTCCTACAATGAGCAGTTCTTC.

The table lists this clonotype with many counts. V gene TRBV7-3 combines with J gene TRBJ2-1, with D possibly TRBD2 on 6 matching bases. The CDR3 has 16 amino acids. CDR1 and CDR2 (germline): SGHTA, FQGTGA. V was cut by 5 bases and J by 1 base, with 15 bases left in between. The CDR3 is CASSPGTSLSYNEQFF. DNA for the CDR3: TGTGCCAGCAGCCCCGGGACTTCCCTGTCCTACAATGAGCAGTTCTTC.

The chain joins TRBV6-5 to TRBJ2-1; 10 bases map to TRBD2. Germline V lookup: CDR1 MNHEY, CDR2 SVGAGI. The CDR3 length is 15 residues. V trimming: 6 bases; J trimming: 6 bases; junction bases outside the gene matches: 8. CDR3 region: CASRIAGGPGNEQFF. CDR3 sequence (DNA): TGTGCCAGCAGAATAGCGGGAGGCCCGGGCAATGAGCAGTTCTTC.

The sample holds a few counts of this clonotype. This chain uses TRBV20-1 with TRBJ1-5; D is uncertain. The V gene lost 2 bases and the J gene lost 3 bases, with 14 bases spanning the gap. CDR1 and CDR2 from the germline V gene are DFQATT and SNEGSKA (reference sequence). The CDR3 sequence is 15 residues long. CDR3 loop: CSARWPGDYNQPQHF. The CDR3 DNA follows: TGCAGTGCTAGATGGCCGGGAGATTACAATCAGCCCCAGCATTTT.

In this sample, this clonotype turned up a few times. The chain couples TRBV7-9 to TRBJ2-7; TRBD1 is a possible D gene (5 bases). Germline V gene sequence: CDR1 SEHNR, CDR2 FQNEAQ (reference sequence). Trimming took off 7 bases at V and 1 base at J, with 20 bases between the two ends. The CDR3 is 16 residues long. CDR3 in DNA: TGTGCCAGCACGTCGGGTCCCCGGACATCATCCTACGAGCAGTACTTC. Translated, it gives CASTSGPRTSSYEQYF.

The chain employs TRBV12-3 or TRBV12-4 and TRBJ2-1; D perhaps matches TRBD2 (5 bases). The CDR3 runs 16 residues. V dropped 5 bases and J dropped 2 bases, with 16 bases sitting between them. The chain's CDR3 is CASSVLYGRAYNEQFF. The CDR3 DNA reads TGTGCCAGCAGTGTCCTGTATGGGAGAGCCTACAATGAGCAGTTCTTC.

This clonotype was counted a few times. The chain employs TRBV20-1 and TRBJ2-7; 11 nucleotides line up with TRBD2. This CDR3 contains 14 residues. Per germline, CDR1 DFQATT and CDR2 SNEGSKA (reference sequence). Trimming took 6 bases from V and 9 from J; bases not matched to a gene: 13. The CDR3 DNA reads as TGCAGTGCCAGTTTCAGGACTAGCGGGTCCGGGCAGTACTTC. It specifies CSASFRTSGSGQYF.

This clonotype was observed a handful of times. The V and J genes are TRBV20-1 and TRBJ2-7; 11 nucleotides line up with TRBD2. Trimming took 5 bases from V and 2 from J; bases not matched to a gene: 8. This CDR3 spans 15 amino acids. Germline assignment: CDR1 DFQATT and CDR2 SNEGSKA (reference sequence). CDR3 DNA sequence: TGCAGTGCTTGGAAGACTAGCGGGATTACCTACGAGCAGTACTTC. This sequence encodes CSAWKTSGITYEQYF.

V gene TRBV7-2 combines with J gene TRBJ1-2; D ambiguous. V was shortened by 3 bases and J by 3 bases, with 11 bases between the two germline ends. CDR3 length: 14 amino acids. CDR1 is SGHTA and CDR2 is FQGNSA in the germline V gene. The CDR3 region is CASSFYGPDYGYTF. The CDR3 DNA reads as TGTGCCAGCAGCTTCTACGGGCCCGACTATGGCTACACCTTC.

This clonotype was detected a few times. The gene calls are TRBV20-1 and TRBJ1-1, with no clear D. The germline CDR1 and CDR2 sequences are DFQATT and SNEGSKA (reference sequence). CDR3 size: 11 residues. Between the trimmed V and J ends, which lost 2 bases and 1 base, there was a span of 2 bases. The CDR3 region has the DNA TGCAGTGCTAGACAGAACACTGAAGCTTTCTTT. Its protein product is CSARQNTEAFF.

This clonotype was observed a few times. This chain links TRBV7-3 with TRBJ2-6; a possible D gene is TRBD2 (7 bases). Per the germline V gene, CDR1 is SGHTA and CDR2 is FQGTGA. CDR3 length: 18 amino acids. The V end was cut by 5 bases, the J end by 4 bases, with 21 bases between. CDR3 amino acids: CASSPRGAVLSGANVLTF. The CDR3 coding sequence is TGTGCCAGCAGCCCCCGGGGGGCGGTCCTCTCCGGGGCCAACGTCCTGACTTTC.

The rearrangement links TRBV4-3 to TRBJ2-7; D unresolved. V was shortened by 0 bases and J by 3 bases, with 9 bases between the two germline ends. CDR3 length: 14 residues. Germline CDR1 reads LGHNA; CDR2 reads YSLEER. The CDR3 reads CASSQDFGYYEQYF. CDR3 nucleotide sequence: TGCGCCAGCAGCCAAGATTTCGGATACTACGAGCAGTACTTC.

This clonotype was counted only a few times. The genes are TRBV12-3 or TRBV12-4 and TRBJ2-3; D might be TRBD1 (6 bases). The V and J ends lost 8 bases and 4 bases respectively, with 28 bases between them. This CDR3 region has 18 residues. As DNA, the CDR3 is TGTGCCAGCGCTAGGGTTCACAGGGCTCGGGCTTTCGCAGATACGCAGTATTTT. Translation gives CASARVHRARAFADTQYF.